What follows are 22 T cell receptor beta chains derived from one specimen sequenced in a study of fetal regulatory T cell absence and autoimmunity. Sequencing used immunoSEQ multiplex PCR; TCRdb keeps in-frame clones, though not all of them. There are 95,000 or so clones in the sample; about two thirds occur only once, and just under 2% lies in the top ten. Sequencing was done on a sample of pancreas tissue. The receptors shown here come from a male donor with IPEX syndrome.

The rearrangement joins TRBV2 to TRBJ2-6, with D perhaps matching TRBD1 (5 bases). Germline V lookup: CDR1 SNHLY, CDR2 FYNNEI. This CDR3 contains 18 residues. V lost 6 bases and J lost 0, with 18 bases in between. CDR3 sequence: CASRGTRTGSSGANVLTF. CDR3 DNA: TGTGCCAGCAGAGGCACGCGTACAGGTAGCTCTGGGGCCAACGTCCTGACTTTC.

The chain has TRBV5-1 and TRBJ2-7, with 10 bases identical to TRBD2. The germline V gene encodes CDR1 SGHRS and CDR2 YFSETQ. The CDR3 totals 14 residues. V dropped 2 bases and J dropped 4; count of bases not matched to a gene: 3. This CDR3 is CASSFQREGYEQYF. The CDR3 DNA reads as TGCGCCAGCAGCTTTCAGCGGGAGGGGTACGAGCAGTACTTC.

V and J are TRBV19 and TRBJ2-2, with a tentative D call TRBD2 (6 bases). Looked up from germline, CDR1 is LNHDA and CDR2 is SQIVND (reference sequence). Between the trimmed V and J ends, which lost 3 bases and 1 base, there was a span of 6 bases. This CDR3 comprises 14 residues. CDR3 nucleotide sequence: TGTGCCAGTAGTATGGGAGGGAACACCGGGGAGCTGTTTTTT. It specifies CASSMGGNTGELFF.

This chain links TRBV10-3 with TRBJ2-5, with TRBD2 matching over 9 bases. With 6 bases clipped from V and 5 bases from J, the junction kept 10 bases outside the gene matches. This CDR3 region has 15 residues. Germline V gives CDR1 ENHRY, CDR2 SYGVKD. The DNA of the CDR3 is TGTGCCATCAGCGCTGTGCGGGGGGGCCTTGAGACCCAGTACTTC. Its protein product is CAISAVRGGLETQYF.

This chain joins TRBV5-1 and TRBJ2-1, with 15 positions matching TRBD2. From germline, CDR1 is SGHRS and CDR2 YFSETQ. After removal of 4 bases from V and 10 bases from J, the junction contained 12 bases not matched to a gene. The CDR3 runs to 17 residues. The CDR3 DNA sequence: TGCGCCAGCAGCCCGGGACTAGCGGGGGGTTCGGGGGAGGAGCAGTTCTTC. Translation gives CASSPGLAGGSGEEQFF.

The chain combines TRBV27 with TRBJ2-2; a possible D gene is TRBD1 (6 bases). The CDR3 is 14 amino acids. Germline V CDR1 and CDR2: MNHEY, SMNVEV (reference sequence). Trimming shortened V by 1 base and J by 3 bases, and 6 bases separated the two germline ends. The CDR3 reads CASSLYRDTGELFF. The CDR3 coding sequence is TGTGCCAGCAGTTTATACAGGGACACCGGGGAGCTGTTTTTT.

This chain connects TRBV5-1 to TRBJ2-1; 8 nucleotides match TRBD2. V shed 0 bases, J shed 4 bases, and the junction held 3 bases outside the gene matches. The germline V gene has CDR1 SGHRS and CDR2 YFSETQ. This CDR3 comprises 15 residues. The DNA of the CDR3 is TGCGCCAGCAGCTTGGCTGGCGGGGGGTACAATGAGCAGTTCTTC. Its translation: CASSLAGGGYNEQFF.

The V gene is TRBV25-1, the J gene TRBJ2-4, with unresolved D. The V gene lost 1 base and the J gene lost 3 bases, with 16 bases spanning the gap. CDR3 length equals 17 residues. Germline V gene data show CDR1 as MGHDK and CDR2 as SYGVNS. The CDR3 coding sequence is TGTGCCAGCAGTGAATGGCGGCCCAGGAAAGGCAAAAACATTCAGTACTTC. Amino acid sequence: CASSEWRPRKGKNIQYF.

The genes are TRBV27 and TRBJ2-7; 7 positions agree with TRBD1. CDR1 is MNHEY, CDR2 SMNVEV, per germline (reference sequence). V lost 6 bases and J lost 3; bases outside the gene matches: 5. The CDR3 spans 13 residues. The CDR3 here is CASSRTGRYEQYF. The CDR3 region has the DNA TGTGCCAGCAGCCGGACAGGTCGCTACGAGCAGTACTTC.

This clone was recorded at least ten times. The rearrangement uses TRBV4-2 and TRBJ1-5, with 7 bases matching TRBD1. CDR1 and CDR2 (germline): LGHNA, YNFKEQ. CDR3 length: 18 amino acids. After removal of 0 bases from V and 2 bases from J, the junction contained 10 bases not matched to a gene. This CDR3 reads CASSQDRVRGRGNQPQHF. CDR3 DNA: TGTGCCAGCAGCCAAGATCGGGTAAGGGGGCGCGGCAATCAGCCCCAGCATTTT.

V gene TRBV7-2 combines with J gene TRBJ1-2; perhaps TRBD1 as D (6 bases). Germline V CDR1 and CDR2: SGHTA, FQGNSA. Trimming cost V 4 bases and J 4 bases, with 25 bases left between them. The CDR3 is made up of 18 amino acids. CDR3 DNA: TGTGCCAGCAGCTCTCGGCGGGGGGGCGTGAAGGATGGCTATGGCTACACCTTC. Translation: CASSSRRGGVKDGYGYTF.

The CDR3 DNA reads TGCGCCAGCAGTGATTGGACCAGGGGGAGCACTGAAGCTTTCTTT. Encoded protein: CASSDWTRGSTEAFF. The chain carries TRBV10-2 and TRBJ1-1; 7 bases map to TRBD1. CDR1 is WSHSY and CDR2 is SAAADI in the germline V gene. The CDR3 spans 15 residues. J lost 4 bases, V lost 3 bases, and 8 bases had no gene match.

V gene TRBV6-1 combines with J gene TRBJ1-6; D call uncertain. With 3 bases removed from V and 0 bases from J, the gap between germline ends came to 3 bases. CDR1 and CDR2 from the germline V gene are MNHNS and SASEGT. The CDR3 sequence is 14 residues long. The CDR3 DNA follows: TGTGCCAGCAGTGACAGCTCCTATAATTCACCCCTCCACTTT. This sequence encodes CASSDSSYNSPLHF.

The CDR3 region is CASSRKLAGNNEQFF. The CDR3 coding sequence is TGTGCCAGCAGCCGTAAACTAGCGGGGAACAATGAGCAGTTCTTC. The chain uses TRBV7-8 and TRBJ2-1; TRBD2 agrees at 10 bases. This CDR3 is built from 15 residues. V dropped 5 bases and J dropped 5; count of bases not matched to a gene: 6. Germline V gives CDR1 SGHVS, CDR2 FQNEAQ.

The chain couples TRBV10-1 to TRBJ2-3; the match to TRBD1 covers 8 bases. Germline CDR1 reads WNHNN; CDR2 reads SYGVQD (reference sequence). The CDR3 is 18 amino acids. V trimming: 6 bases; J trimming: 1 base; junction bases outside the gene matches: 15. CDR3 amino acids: CASRSRGRDLKGTDTQYF. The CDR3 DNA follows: TGCGCCAGCAGAAGCAGGGGGCGCGATCTGAAGGGCACAGATACGCAGTATTTT.

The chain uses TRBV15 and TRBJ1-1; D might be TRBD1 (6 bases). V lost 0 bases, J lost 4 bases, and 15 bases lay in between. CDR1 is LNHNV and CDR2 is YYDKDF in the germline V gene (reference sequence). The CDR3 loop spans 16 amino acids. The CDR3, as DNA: TGTGCCACCAGCAGAGATCGTCGGGGAGGGGGCACTGAAGCTTTCTTT. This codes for CATSRDRRGGGTEAFF.

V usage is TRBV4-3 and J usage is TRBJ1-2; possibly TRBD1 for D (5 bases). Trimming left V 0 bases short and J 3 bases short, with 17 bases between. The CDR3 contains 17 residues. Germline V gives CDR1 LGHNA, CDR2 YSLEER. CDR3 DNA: TGCGCCAGCAGCCAAGATAGTAGGGGAGTGGGGTACTATGGCTACACCTTC. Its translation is CASSQDSRGVGYYGYTF.

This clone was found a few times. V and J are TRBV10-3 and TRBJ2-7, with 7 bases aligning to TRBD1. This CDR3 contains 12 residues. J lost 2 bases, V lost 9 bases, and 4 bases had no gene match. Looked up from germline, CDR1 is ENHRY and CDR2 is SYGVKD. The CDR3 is CAIGDSPYEQYF. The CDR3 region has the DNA TGTGCCATTGGGGACAGCCCCTACGAGCAGTACTTC.

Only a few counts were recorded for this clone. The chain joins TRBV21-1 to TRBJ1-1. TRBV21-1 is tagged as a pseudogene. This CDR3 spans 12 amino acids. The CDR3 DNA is TGTGCCAGTTCGGGAGCCCACACTGAAGCTTTCTTT. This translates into CASSGAHTEAFF.

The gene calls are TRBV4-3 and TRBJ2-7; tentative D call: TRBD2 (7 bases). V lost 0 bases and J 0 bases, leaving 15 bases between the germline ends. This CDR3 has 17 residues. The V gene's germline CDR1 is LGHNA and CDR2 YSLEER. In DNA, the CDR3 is TGCGCCAGCAGCCAAGATGGGCGGGGGCCCTACTCCTACGAGCAGTACTTC. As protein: CASSQDGRGPYSYEQYF.

The CDR3 sequence: CASSFVGTSGTDTQYF. The CDR3 coding sequence is TGTGCCAGCAGTTTCGTCGGGACTAGCGGCACAGATACGCAGTATTTT. The chain joins TRBV27 to TRBJ2-3; 10 nucleotides agree with TRBD2. V shed 3 bases and J 1 base; nucleotides not matched to a gene: 4. CDR3 size: 16 residues. The V gene's germline CDR1 is MNHEY and CDR2 SMNVEV (reference sequence).

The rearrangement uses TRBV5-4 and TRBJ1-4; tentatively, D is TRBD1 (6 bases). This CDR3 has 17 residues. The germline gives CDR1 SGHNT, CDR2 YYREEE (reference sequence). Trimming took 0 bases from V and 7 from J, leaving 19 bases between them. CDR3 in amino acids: CASSLGPTGTGGEKLFF. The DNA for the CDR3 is TGTGCCAGCAGCTTGGGCCCCACAGGGACCGGAGGTGAAAAACTGTTTTTT.